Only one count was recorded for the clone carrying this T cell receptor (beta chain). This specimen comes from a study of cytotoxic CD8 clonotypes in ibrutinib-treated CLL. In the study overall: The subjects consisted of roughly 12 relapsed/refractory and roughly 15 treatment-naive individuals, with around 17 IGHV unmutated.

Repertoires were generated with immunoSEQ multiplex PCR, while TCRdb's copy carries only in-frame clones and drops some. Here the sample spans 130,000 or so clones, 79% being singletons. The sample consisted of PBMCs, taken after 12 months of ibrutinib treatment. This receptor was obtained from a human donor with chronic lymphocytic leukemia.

CDR3 protein: CASSSGTTSYEQYF. In DNA form, the CDR3 reads TGTGCCAGCAGCTCCGGGACTACCTCCTACGAGCAGTACTTC. J is TRBJ2-7 and V is TRBV7-9, with 7 bases matching TRBD2. The CDR3 contains 14 residues. Looked up from germline, CDR1 is SEHNR and CDR2 is FQNEAQ (reference sequence). V was pared by 4 bases and J by 0 bases, with 3 bases of the junction left unmatched.